The sequence of this TCR beta chain was determined in a study of blood T cell repertoires in COVID-19 (dated by TCRdb to about 2020). Looking at the study overall: Samples covering the acute and convalescent phases of COVID-19 were provided by collaborators in the United States, Italy and Spain. The prospective study material was composed of cDNA or gDNA derived from T cells, B-cell-depleted T cells, or PBMCs. Where HLA class I and class II types were available, the types were taken from metadata supplied by the sample provider, not from assay-based typing. The repertoires were released in a freely available public database intended as a resource for research on the immune response to SARS-CoV-2. The samples were drawn from the first 160 participants of the ongoing ImmuneRACE study and from about 1,200 subjects provided by 6 global collaborators. Deeply sampled blood TCRbeta repertoires from subjects exposed to, actively infected with, or recovered from COVID-19 were included in the dataset. The sample metadata nearly always contained a de-identified subject ID, COVID-19 status, age in years and sex. The investigation overall reported the following: The quantity of clinical and demographic metadata differed by source and by participant and was supplied without curation.

One collaborating source in Seattle enrolled patients while the patients were actively infected and followed the patients over time throughout the course of disease. Each collaborating institution followed its own protocols to collect whole blood in K2EDTA tubes. For TCRbeta analysis, collaborator samples were shipped as frozen whole blood, as isolated PBMCs, or as DNA extracted from either sample type. TCRbeta CDR3 regions were amplified from genomic DNA using the immunoSEQ Assay, a bias-controlled multiplex PCR. In the original analysis: The number of nucleated cells in each sample was estimated from the amplification of reference gene primers within the assay. To quantify the absolute abundance of each unique TCRbeta CDR3 rearrangement, sequence reads were collapsed and filtered. For each sample, productive Simpson clonality was calculated by taking the square root of Simpson's diversity index across productive rearrangements. TCRdb provides this immuneACCESS table in a form limited to in-frame rearrangements. Some clones are lacking; in checked studies, under half of them reflect an unresolved V gene, and why the rest are absent is not known. That table gives V, J and clone size, and the DNA gave D and trimming. The sample table holds roughly 110,000 clones, of which 60% to 85% were seen once. The top ten hold under 8% of the sample.

A single count supports this clone. There is no known antigen for this receptor. Base qualities are missing; no much larger clone stands one base away. According to the germline V gene, CDR1 reads ENHRY and CDR2 reads SYGVKD. Trimming at the junction amounts to 3 bases on V and 2 bases on J, and the germline ends lie 9 bases apart. Spanning cysteine to phenylalanine, the CDR3 consists of 14 amino acids. Left in the record is the CDR3 DNA by itself, 42 bases read in frame from the first base. Recombination joined TRBV10-3 with TRBJ2-3, with the D gene not clear enough to name. The specimen was peripheral blood. The sequence was obtained from an elderly man with COVID-19, enrolled during active disease. The CDR3 corresponds to CAISDLQFTDTQYF. At the DNA level, the sequence is TGTGCCATCAGTGATCTACAGTTCACAGATACGCAGTATTTT.